The clone carrying this T cell receptor (beta chain) showed up just a few times. The antigen remains undetermined. Unique molecular identifiers were present in the TCR beta cDNA libraries. From the PCR reads, TCRdb called clonotypes with MiXCR, one entry per CDR3 protein. The table shows 380,000 or so distinct CDR3 sequences, with 30% to 45% occurring only once. This CDR3 is 13 amino acids long. Trimming shortened V by 6 bases and J by 2 bases, and 9 bases separated the two germline ends. Germline CDR1 and CDR2: ENHRY and SYGVKD. The data were obtained in a study of post-analysis software for immune sequencing data. General observations from the study: About five TRBV segments (TRBV5-6, TRBV5-1 and TRBV20-1 among them) occurred more frequently in patients than in controls.

This sequence joins TRBV10-3 and TRBJ2-3; D possibly corresponds to TRBD2 (5 bases). The TCR comes from a girl aged 10-17 years with multiple sclerosis. The specimen was blood. The CDR3 DNA is TGTGCCATCAGCCGGGGTGACACAGATACGCAGTATTTT. Translation: CAISRGDTDTQYF.